This T cell receptor (beta chain) was found in a study of blood T cell repertoires in COVID-19. As for the study in general: Samples came from the United States, Italy and Spain, spanning acute and convalescent COVID-19. T cells, B-cell-depleted T cells, or PBMCs supplied cDNA or gDNA.

The V end lost 1 base, the J end lost 0 bases, and 7 bases lay between the germline ends. The CDR3 contains 15 residues. Germline values: CDR1 SGHAT, CDR2 FQNNGV. As originally analysed: Amplifying reference gene primers gave estimates of nucleated cell counts. The protocol was immunoSEQ multiplex PCR, while the TCRdb copy is restricted to in-frame clones and leaves out a portion. The V and J calls and clone size were taken over from that table, and D and trimming were inferred from the DNA. Of about 120,000 clones listed, 87% are singletons. Input material: peripheral blood. The sequence derives from a human donor in a cohort sampled during active COVID-19. V gene TRBV11-2 combines with J gene TRBJ1-5, with D uncertain. This chain's CDR3 is CASSLVGNSNQPQHF. In nucleotides, the CDR3 is TGTGCCAGCAGCTTAGTCGGGAATAGCAATCAGCCCCAGCATTTT.